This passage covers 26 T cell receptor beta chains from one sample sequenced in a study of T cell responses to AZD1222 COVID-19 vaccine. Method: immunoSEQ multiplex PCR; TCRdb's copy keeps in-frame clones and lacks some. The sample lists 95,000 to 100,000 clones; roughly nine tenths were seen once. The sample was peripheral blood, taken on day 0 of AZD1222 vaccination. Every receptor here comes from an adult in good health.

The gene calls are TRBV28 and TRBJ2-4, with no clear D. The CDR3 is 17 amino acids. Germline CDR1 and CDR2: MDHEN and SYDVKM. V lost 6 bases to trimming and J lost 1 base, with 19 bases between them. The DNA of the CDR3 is TGTGCCAGCAGCCACCTTAGCTGGGTTGAGGCCAAAAACATTCAGTACTTC. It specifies CASSHLSWVEAKNIQYF.

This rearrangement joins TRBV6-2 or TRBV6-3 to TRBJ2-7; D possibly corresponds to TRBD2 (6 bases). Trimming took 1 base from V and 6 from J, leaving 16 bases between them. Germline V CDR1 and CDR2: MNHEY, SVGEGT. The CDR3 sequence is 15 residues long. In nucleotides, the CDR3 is TGTGCCAGCAGTTACTGGGCGGGAAGTGGTGGCGAGCAGTACTTC. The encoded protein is CASSYWAGSGGEQYF.

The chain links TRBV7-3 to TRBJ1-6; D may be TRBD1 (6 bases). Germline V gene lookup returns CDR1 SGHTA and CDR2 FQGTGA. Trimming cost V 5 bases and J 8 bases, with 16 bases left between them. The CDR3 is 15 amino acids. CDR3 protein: CASSLERRQDSPLHF. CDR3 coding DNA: TGTGCCAGCAGCCTTGAACGCCGACAGGATTCACCCCTCCACTTT.

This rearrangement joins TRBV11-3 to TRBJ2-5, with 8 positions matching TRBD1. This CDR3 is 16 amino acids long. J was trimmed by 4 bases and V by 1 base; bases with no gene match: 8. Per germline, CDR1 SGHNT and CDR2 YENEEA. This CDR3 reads CASSLGVDRGRETQYF. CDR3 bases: TGTGCCAGCAGCTTAGGAGTCGACAGGGGAAGAGAGACCCAGTACTTC.

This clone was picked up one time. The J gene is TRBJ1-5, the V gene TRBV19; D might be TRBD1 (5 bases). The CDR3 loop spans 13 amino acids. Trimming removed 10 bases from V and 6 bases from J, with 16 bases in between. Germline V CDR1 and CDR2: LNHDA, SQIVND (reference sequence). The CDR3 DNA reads TGTGCCACCCTAGCCTCGGGGGGTCAGCCCCAGCATTTT. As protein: CATLASGGQPQHF.

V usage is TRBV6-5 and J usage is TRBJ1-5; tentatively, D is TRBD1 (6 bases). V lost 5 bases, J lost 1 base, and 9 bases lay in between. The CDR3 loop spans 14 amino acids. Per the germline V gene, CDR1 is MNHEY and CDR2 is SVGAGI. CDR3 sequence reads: CASSRGQSNQPQHF. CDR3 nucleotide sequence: TGTGCCAGCAGTCGAGGACAGAGCAATCAGCCCCAGCATTTT.

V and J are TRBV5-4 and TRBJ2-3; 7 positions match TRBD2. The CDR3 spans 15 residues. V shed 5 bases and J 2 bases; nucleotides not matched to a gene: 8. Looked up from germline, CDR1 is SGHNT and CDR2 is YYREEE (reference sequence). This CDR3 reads CASSRPGLYTDTQYF. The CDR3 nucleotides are TGTGCCAGCAGTCGGCCGGGACTATACACAGATACGCAGTATTTT. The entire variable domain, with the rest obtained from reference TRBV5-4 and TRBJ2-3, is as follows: ETGVTQSPTHLIKTRGQQVTLRCSSQSGHNTVSWYQQALGQGPQFIFQYYREEENGRGNFPPRFSGLQFPNYSSELNVNALELDDSALYLCASSRPGLYTDTQYFGPGTRLTVL.

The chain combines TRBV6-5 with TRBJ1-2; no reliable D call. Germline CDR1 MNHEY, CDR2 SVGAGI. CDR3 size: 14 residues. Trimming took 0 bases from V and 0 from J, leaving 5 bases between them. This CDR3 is CASSYSVPNYGYTF. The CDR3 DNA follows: TGTGCCAGCAGTTACTCGGTCCCTAACTATGGCTACACCTTC.

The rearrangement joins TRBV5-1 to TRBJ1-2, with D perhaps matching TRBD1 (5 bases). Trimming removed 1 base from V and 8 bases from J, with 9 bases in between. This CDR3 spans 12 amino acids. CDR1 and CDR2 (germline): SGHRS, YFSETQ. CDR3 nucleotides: TGCGCCAGCAGCTTGAATAGGGACGGCTACACCTTC. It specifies CASSLNRDGYTF. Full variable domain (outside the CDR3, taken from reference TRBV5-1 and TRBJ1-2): KAGVTQTPRYLIKTRGQQVTLSCSPISGHRSVSWYQQTPGQGLQFLFEYFSETQRNKGNFPGRFSGRQFSNSRSEMNVSTLELGDSALYLCASSLNRDGYTFGSGTRLTVV.

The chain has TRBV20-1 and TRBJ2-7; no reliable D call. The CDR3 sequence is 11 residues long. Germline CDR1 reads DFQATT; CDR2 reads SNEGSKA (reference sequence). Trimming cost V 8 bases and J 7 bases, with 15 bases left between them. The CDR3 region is CSPHGEMEQYF. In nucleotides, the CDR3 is TGCAGTCCTCATGGAGAGATGGAGCAGTACTTC.

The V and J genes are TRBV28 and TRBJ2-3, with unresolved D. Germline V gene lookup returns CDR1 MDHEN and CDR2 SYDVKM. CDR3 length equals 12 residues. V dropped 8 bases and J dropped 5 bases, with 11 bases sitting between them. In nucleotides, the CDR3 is TGTGCCAGCGCAGCTGCGAAAGATACGCAGTATTTT. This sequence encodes CASAAAKDTQYF.

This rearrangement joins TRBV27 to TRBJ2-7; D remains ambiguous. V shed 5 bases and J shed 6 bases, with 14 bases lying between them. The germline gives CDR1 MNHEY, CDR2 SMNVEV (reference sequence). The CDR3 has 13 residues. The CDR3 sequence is CASSRYPGFEQYF. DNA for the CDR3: TGTGCCAGCAGTCGCTACCCCGGTTTCGAGCAGTACTTC.

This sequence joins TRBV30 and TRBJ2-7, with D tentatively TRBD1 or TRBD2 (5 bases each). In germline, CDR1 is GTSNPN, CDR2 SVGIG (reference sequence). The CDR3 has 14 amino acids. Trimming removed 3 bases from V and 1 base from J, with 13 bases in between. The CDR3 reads CAWRPGTDSYEQYF. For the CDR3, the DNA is TGTGCCTGGAGACCGGGGACGGATTCCTACGAGCAGTACTTC.

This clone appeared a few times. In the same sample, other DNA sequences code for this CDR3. The CDR3 loop reads CASSPPGGSSYNEQFF. The CDR3 region has the DNA TGTGCCAGCAGCCCCCCCGGAGGCTCGTCCTACAATGAGCAGTTCTTC. The chain couples TRBV7-2 to TRBJ2-1; D possibly corresponds to TRBD2 (5 bases). Trimming shortened V by 5 bases and J by 1 base, and 15 bases separated the two germline ends. The CDR3 runs to 16 residues. Germline lookup yields CDR1 SGHTA and CDR2 FQGNSA.

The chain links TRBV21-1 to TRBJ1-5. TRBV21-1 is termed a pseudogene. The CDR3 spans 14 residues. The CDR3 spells CASRGTDSNQPQHF. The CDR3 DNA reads TGTGCCAGCAGGGGGACGGATAGCAATCAGCCCCAGCATTTT.

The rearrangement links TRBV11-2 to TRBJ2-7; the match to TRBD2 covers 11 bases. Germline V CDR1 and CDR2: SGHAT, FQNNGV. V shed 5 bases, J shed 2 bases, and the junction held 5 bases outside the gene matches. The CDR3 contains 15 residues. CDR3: CASSNRGLAAYEQYF. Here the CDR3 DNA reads TGTGCCAGCAGCAATAGGGGACTAGCGGCCTACGAGCAGTACTTC.

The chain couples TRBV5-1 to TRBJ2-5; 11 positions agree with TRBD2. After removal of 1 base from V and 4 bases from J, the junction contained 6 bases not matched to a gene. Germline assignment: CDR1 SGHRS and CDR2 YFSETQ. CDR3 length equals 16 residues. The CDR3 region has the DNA TGCGCCAGCAGCTTGACCGGGACTAGCGGAGGAGAGACCCAGTACTTC. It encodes CASSLTGTSGGETQYF.

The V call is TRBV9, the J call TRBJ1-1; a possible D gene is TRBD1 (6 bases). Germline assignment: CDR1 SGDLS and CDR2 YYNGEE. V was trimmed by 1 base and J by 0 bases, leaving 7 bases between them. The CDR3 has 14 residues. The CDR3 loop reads CASSVTGLNTEAFF. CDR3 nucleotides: TGTGCCAGCAGCGTAACAGGGTTGAACACTGAAGCTTTCTTT.

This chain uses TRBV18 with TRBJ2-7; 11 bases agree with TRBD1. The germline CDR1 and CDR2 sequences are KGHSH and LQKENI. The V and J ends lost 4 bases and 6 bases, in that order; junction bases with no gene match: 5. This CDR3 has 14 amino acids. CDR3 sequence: CASSQGQGVLEQYF. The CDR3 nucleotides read TGTGCCAGCTCACAGGGACAGGGGGTTCTCGAGCAGTACTTC.

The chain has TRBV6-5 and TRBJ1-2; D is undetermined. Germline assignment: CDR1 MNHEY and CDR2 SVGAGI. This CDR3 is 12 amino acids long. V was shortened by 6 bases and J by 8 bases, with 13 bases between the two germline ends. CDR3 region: CASSSGSLGYTF. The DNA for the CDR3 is TGTGCCAGCAGCTCGGGGTCTCTGGGCTACACCTTC.

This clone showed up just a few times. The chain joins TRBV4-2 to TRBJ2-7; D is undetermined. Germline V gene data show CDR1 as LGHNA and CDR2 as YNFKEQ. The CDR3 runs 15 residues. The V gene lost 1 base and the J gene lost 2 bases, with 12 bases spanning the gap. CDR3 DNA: TGTGCCAGCAGCCAAGCAATGGACCTTACCTACGAGCAGTACTTC. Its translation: CASSQAMDLTYEQYF.

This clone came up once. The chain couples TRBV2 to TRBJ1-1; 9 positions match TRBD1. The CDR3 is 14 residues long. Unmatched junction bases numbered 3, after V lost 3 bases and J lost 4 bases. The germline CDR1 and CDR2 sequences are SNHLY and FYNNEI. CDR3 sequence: CASSEDRGPTEAFF. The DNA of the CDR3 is TGTGCCAGCAGTGAGGACAGGGGCCCCACTGAAGCTTTCTTT.

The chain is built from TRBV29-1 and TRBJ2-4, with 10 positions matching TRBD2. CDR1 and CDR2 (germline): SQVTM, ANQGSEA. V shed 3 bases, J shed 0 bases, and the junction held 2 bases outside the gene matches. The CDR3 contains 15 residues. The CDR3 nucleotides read TGCAGCGTTGACAGACTAGCGGGAGCCAAAAACATTCAGTACTTC. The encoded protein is CSVDRLAGAKNIQYF.

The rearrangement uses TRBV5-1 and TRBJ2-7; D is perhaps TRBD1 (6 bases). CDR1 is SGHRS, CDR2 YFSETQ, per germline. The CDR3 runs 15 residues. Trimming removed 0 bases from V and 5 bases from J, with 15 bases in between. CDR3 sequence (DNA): TGCGCCAGCAGCTTGGTGTCAGGGGAGAGGGACGAGCAGTACTTC. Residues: CASSLVSGERDEQYF.

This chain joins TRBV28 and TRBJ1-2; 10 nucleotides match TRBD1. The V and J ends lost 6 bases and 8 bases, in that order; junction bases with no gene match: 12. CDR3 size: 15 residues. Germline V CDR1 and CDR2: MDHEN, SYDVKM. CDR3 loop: CASRARTGGTVGYTF. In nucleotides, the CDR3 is TGTGCCAGCAGGGCCAGGACAGGGGGGACGGTAGGCTACACCTTC.

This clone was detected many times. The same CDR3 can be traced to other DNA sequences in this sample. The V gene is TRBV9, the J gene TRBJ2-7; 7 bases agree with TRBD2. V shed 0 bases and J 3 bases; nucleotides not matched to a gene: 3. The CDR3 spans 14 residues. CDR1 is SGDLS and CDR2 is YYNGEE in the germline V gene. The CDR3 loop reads CASSVDGGIYEQYF. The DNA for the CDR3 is TGTGCCAGCAGCGTAGACGGGGGGATCTACGAGCAGTACTTC.